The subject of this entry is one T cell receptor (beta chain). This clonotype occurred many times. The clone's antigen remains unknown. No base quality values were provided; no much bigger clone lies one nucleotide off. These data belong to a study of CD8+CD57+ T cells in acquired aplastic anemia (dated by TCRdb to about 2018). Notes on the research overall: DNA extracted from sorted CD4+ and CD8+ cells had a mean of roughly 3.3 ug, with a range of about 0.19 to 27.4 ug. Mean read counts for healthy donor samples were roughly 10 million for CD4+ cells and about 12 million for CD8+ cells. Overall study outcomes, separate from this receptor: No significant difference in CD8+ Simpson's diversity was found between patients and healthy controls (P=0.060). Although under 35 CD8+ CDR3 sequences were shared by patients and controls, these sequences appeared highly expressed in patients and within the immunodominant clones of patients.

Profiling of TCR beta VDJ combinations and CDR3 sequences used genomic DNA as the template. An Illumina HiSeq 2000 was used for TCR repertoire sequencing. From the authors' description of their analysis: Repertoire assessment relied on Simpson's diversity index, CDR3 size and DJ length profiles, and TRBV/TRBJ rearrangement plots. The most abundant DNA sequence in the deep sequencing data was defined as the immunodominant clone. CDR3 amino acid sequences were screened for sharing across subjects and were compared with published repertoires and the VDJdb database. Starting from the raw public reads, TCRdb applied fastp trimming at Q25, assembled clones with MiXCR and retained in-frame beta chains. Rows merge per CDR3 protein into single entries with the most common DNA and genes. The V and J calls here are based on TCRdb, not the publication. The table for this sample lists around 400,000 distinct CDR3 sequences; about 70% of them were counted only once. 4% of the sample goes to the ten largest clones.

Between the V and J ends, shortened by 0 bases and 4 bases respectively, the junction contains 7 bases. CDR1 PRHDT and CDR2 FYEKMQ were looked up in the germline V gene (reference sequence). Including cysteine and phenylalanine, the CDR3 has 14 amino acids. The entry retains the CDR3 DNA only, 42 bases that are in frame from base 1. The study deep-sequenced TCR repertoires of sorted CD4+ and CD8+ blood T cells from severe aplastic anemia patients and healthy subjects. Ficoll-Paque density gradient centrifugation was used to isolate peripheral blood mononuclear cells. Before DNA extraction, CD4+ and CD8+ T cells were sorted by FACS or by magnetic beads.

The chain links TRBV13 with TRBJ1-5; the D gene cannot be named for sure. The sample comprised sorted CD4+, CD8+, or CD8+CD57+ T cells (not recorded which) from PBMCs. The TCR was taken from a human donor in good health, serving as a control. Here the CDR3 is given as CASSLGVENQPQHF. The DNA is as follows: TGTGCCAGCAGCTTAGGGGTGGAAAATCAGCCCCAGCATTTT.